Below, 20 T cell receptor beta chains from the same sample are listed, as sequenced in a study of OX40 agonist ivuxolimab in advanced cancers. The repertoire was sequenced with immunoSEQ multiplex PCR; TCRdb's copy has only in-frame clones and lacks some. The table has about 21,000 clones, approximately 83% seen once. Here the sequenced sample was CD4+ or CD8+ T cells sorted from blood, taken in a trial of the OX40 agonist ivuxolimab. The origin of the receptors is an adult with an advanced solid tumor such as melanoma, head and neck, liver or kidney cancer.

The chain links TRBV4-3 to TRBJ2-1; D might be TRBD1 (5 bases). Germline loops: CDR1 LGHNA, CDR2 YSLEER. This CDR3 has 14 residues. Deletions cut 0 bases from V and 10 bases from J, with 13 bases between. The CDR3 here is CASSQDRKGREQFF. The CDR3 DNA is TGCGCCAGCAGCCAAGATAGGAAGGGGCGAGAGCAGTTCTTC.

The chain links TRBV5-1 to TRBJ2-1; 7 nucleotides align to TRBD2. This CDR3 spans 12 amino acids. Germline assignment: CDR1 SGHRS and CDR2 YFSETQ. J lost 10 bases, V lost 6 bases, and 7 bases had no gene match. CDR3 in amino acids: CASKAGEDEQFF. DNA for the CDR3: TGCGCCAGCAAGGCGGGAGAGGACGAGCAGTTCTTC.

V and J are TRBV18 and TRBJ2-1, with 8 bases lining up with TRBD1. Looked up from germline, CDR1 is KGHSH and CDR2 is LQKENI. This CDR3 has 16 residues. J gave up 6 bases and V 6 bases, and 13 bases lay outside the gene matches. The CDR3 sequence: CASSVNGQGQVNEQFF. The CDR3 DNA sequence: TGTGCCAGCTCGGTCAATGGACAGGGTCAAGTCAATGAGCAGTTCTTC.

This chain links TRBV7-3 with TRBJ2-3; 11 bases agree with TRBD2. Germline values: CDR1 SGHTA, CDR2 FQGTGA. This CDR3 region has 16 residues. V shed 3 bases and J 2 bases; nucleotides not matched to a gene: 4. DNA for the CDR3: TGTGCCAGCAGCTTTGTAGCGGGGGGGCCCACAGATACGCAGTATTTT. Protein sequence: CASSFVAGGPTDTQYF.

CDR3 in DNA: TGTGCCACCAGCAAGGGATCCACTAGCGGGGGGTCCTACGAGCAGTACTTC. Protein sequence: CATSKGSTSGGSYEQYF. The chain is built from TRBV15 and TRBJ2-7; 12 positions match TRBD2. V was clipped by 4 bases and J by 1 base; unmatched bases: 8. The V gene's germline CDR1 is LNHNV and CDR2 YYDKDF (reference sequence). This CDR3 comprises 17 residues.

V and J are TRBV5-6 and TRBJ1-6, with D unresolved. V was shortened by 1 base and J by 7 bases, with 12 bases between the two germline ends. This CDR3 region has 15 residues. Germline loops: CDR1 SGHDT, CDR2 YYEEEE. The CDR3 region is CASSLSVLGNSPLHF. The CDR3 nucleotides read TGTGCCAGCAGCTTGTCCGTGCTAGGGAATTCACCCCTCCACTTT.

The CDR3 sequence: CASSLGEGITEAFF. DNA for the CDR3: TGCGCCAGCAGCTTGGGGGAGGGGATCACTGAAGCTTTCTTT. The rearrangement joins TRBV5-1 to TRBJ1-1; D perhaps matches TRBD1 (5 bases). The CDR3 has 14 residues. CDR1 and CDR2 (germline): SGHRS, YFSETQ. The V gene lost 0 bases and the J gene lost 4 bases, with 10 bases spanning the gap.

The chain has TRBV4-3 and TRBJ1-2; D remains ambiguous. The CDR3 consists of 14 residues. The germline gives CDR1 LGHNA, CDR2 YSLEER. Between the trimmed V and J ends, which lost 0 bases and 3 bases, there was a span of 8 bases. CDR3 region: CASSQDLPDYGYTF. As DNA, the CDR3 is TGCGCCAGCAGCCAAGATCTTCCCGACTATGGCTACACCTTC.

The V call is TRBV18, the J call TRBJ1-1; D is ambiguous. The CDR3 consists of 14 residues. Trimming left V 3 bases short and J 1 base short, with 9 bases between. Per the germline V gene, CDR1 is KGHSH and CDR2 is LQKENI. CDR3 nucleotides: TGTGCCAGCTCACCCGAGGTGGGGAACACTGAAGCTTTCTTT. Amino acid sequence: CASSPEVGNTEAFF.

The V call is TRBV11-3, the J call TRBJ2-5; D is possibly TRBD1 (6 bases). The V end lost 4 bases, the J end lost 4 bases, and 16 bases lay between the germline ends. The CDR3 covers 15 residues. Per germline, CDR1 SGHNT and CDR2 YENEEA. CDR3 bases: TGTGCCAGCAGCTCCATCAGGGGAAATTCAGAGACCCAGTACTTC. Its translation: CASSSIRGNSETQYF.

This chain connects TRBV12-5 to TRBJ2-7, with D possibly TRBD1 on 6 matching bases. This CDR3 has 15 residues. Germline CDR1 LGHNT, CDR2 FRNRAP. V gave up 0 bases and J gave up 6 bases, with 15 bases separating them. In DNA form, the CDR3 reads TGTGCTAGTGGTTTGGTAGGCCAGGGGTTAGGCGAGCAGTACTTC. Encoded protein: CASGLVGQGLGEQYF.

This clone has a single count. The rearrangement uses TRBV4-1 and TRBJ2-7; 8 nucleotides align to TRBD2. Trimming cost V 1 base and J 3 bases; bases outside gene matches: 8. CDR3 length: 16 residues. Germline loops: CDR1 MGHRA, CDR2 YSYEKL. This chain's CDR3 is CASSQVPTSDLYEQYF. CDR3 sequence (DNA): TGCGCCAGCAGCCAAGTTCCGACTAGCGATCTCTACGAGCAGTACTTC.

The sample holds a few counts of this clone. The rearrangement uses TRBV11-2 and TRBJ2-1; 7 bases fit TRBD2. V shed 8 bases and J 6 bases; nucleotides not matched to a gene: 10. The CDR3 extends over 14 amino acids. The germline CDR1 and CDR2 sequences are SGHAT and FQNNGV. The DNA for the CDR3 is TGTGCCAGCCAACCCGGGACTAACTCCAATGAGCAGTTCTTC. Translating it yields CASQPGTNSNEQFF.

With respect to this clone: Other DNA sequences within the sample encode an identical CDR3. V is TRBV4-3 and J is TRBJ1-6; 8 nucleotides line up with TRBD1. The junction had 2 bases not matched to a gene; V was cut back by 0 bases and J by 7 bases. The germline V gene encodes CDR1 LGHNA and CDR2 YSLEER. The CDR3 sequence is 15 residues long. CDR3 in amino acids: CASSQDGQGNSPLHF. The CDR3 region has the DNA TGCGCCAGCAGCCAAGACGGACAGGGAAATTCACCCCTCCACTTT.

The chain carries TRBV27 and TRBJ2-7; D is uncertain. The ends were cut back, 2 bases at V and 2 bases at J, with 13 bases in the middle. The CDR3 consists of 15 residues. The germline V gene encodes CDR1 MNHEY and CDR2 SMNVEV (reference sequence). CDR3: CASSLNGGSPYEQYF. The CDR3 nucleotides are TGTGCCAGCAGTTTAAACGGCGGAAGCCCCTACGAGCAGTACTTC.

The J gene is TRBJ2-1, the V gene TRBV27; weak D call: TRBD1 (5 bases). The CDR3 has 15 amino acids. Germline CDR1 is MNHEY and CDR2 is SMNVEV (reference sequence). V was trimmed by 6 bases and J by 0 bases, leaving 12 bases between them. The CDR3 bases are TGTGCCAGCAGCCCCACAGGTAGCTCCTACAATGAGCAGTTCTTC. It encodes CASSPTGSSYNEQFF.

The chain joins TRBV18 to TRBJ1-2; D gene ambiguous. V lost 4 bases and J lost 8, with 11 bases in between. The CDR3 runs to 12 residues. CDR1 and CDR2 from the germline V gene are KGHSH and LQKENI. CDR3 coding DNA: TGTGCCAGCTCACTGGGAGGTGACGGCTACACCTTC. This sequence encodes CASSLGGDGYTF.

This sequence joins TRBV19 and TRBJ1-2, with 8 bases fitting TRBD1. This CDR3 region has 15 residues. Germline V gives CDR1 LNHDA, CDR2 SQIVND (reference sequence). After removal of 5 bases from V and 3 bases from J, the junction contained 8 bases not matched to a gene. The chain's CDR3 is CASSHRDRSYYGYTF. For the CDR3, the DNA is TGTGCCAGTAGTCACCGGGACAGGAGCTACTATGGCTACACCTTC.

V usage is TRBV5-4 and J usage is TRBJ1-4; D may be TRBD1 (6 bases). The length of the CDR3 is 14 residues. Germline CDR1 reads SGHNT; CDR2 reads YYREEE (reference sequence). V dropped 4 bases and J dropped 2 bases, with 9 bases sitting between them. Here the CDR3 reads CASSLDSTNEKLFF. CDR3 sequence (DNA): TGTGCCAGCAGCCTGGACAGTACTAATGAAAAACTGTTTTTT.

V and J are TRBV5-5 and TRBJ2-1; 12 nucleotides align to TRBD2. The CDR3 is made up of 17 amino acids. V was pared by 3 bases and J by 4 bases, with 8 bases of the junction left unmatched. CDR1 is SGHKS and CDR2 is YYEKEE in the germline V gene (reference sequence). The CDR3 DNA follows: TGTGCCAGCAGCTCCCCGGGGCTAGCGGGAGGGTACAATGAGCAGTTCTTC. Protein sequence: CASSSPGLAGGYNEQFF.